Sequencing of this T cell receptor (beta chain) was carried out in a study of T-cell memory formation after mild COVID-19. Study summary: TCR clusters were mostly confined to one donor each. Findings and limits, study-wide: Those CD4+ clones that contracted were mainly in CM and EM (CD8+ ones in EMRA). Second-wave clones peaking on day 37 lacked confirmed SARS-CoV-2 specificity.

This clonotype has only a few counts. Its specificity is not known. CDR3 size: 16 residues. Germline trimming cut 5 bases from V and 5 bases from J; bases unmatched to any gene: 11. CDR1 and CDR2 from the germline V gene are SGHTA and FQGNSA. The authors produced TCR alpha and TCR beta cDNA libraries with sample barcodes and UMIs by 5'RACE using constant-segment primers. TCRdb fed the 5' RACE reads into MiXCR, producing one record per CDR3 protein. Here the sample spans 300,000 to 400,000 distinct CDR3 sequences, around a sixth being singletons. The receptor comes from a man between 18 and 29 years old who had mild COVID-19 (a few samples of this study predate the infection). Cell type and time point are not known. The rearrangement links TRBV7-2 to TRBJ2-5; 10 bases match TRBD1. Sequencing used PBMCs or a T cell subset sorted from them (not recorded which). The CDR3 is CASSLPRTGGGETQYF. CDR3 bases: TGTGCCAGCAGCCTACCCAGGACAGGGGGAGGGGAGACCCAGTACTTC.